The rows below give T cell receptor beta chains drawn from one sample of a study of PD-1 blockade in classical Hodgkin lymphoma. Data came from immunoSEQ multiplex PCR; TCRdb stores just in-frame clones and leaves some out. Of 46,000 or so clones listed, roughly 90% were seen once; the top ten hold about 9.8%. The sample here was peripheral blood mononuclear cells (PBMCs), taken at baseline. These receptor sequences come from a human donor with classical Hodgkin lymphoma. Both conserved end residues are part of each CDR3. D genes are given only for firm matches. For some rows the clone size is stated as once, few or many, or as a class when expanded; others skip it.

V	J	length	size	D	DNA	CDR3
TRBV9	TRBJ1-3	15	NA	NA	TGTGCCAGCAGCGCCTCAACCGGGGGCGGAAACACCATATATTTT	CASSASTGGGNTIYF
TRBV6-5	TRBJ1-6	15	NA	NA	TGTGCCAGCAGTTACTCGATATCAGTTGATTCACCCCTCCACTTT	CASSYSISVDSPLHF
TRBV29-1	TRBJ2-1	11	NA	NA	TGCAGCGTTGAATCGGTCCGGACCCAGTTCTTC	CSVESVRTQFF
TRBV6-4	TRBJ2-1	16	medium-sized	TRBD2	TGTGCCAGCAGTCCATCCGGGACTAGCGGATTCAATGAGCAGTTCTTC	CASSPSGTSGFNEQFF
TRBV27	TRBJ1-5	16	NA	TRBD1	TGTGCCAGCAGTTTAGGGGGACAGGGGAGCAATCAGCCCCAGCATTTT	CASSLGGQGSNQPQHF
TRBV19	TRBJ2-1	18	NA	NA	TGTGCCAGTAGTATTAGGTTGGTGGGCGGGACCCCCTACAATGAGCAGTTCTTC	CASSIRLVGGTPYNEQFF
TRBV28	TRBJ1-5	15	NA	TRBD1	TGTGCCAGCAGAACGGACAGGGATAGCAATCAGCCCCAGCATTTT	CASRTDRDSNQPQHF
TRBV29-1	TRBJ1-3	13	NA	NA	TGCAGCGTCTCCCAAAGCTCTGGAAACACCATATATTTT	CSVSQSSGNTIYF
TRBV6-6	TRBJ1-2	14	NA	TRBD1	TGTGCCAGCAGTATAGGGACAGGGATGTATGGCTACACCTTC	CASSIGTGMYGYTF
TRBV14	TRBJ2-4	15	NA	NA	TGTGCCAGCAGCCAGGGCATTTTAGCCAAAAACATTCAGTACTTC	CASSQGILAKNIQYF
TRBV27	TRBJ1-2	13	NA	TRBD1	TGTGCCAGCAGTGACAGGGGGCGCTATGGCTACACCTTC	CASSDRGRYGYTF
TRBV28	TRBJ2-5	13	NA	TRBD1	TGTGCCAGCACGGGACAGGGGGGAAAGACCCAGTACTTC	CASTGQGGKTQYF
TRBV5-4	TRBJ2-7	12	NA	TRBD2	TGTGGATATAGCGGGGGCCTCTACGAGCAGTACTTC	CGYSGGLYEQYF
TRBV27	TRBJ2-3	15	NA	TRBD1	TGTGCCAGCAGCCGACGGACAGGGGGCCCAGATACGCAGTATTTT	CASSRRTGGPDTQYF
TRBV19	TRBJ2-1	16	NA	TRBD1	TGTGCCAGTAGTATAGCTTCCCCAGGGGGAAACAATGAGCAGTTCTTC	CASSIASPGGNNEQFF
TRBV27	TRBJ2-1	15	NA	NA	TGTGCCAGCAGTCCCCCCGGGGGATGGCTCAATGAGCAGTTCTTC	CASSPPGGWLNEQFF
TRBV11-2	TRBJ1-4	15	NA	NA	TGTGCCAGCAGCTTCCAGGGGACAACTAATGAAAAACTGTTTTTT	CASSFQGTTNEKLFF
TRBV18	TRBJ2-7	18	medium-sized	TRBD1	TGTGCCAGCTCACCACCTGAGGAGCATAGGACAGGGTTCTACGAGCAGTACTTC	CASSPPEEHRTGFYEQYF
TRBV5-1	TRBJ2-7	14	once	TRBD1	TGCGCCAGCAGCTACTCGGGACAGGGGTACGAGCAGTACTTC	CASSYSGQGYEQYF
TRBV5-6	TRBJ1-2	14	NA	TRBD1	TGTGCCAGCACCTGGACAGGGGGCGCATATGGCTACACCTTC	CASTWTGGAYGYTF
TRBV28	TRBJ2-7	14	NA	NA	TGTGCCAGCAGTTTAAAGGGGGGACTCTACGAGCAGTACTTC	CASSLKGGLYEQYF
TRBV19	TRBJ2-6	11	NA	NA	TGTGCCAGTAGTACCGCCAACGTCCTGACTTTC	CASSTANVLTF
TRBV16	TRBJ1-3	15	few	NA	TGTGCCAGCAGCCTCGACGCATCCTCTGGAAACACCATATATTTT	CASSLDASSGNTIYF
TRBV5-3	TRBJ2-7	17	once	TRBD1	TGTGCCAGAAGCCCCCGGGACAGGGGTCCGAGCTCCTACGAGCAGTACTTC	CARSPRDRGPSSYEQYF
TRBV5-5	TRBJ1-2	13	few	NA	TGTGCCAGCAGCTTGCACAGGGAATATGGCTACACCTTC	CASSLHREYGYTF
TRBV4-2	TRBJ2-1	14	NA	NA	TGTGCCAGCAGCCAAACCGACATTTACAATGAGCAGTTCTTC	CASSQTDIYNEQFF
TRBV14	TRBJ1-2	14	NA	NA	TGTGCCAGCAGCCACCGTTTCGGGGGCTATGGCTACACCTTC	CASSHRFGGYGYTF
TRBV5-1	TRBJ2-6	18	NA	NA	TGCGCCAGCAGCCCGCTTGTGACTGTATTTGGTGGGGCCAACGTCCTGACTTTC	CASSPLVTVFGGANVLTF
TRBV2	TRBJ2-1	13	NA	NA	TGTGCCAGCAGTGAGGGACCAGAGGTTGATCAGTTCTTC	CASSEGPEVDQFF
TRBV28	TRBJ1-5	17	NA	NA	TGTGCCAGCAGTTTTGGGCAGCCGGCGATAAGCAATCAGCCCCAGCATTTT	CASSFGQPAISNQPQHF
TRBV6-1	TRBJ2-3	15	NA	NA	TGTGCCAGCAGTGTTTTGGACGGGGGCACAGATACGCAGTATTTT	CASSVLDGGTDTQYF
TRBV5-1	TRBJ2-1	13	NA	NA	TGCGCCAGCAGCTTGGCCAGGGGCGGTGAGCAGTTCTTC	CASSLARGGEQFF
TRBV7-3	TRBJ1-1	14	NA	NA	TGTGCCAGCAGCCCCCATGGAGGGATAACTGAAGCTTTCTTT	CASSPHGGITEAFF
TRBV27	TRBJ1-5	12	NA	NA	TGTGCCAGCAGTGGCCCCCATCAGCCCCAGCATTTT	CASSGPHQPQHF
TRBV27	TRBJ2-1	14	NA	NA	TGTGCCAGCAGTCCTCTTGGTTCCTACAATGAGCAGTTCTTC	CASSPLGSYNEQFF
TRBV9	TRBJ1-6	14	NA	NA	TGTGCCAGCAGCGTAGAGGGCCAGGGTTCACCCCTCCACTTT	CASSVEGQGSPLHF
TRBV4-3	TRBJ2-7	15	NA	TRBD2	TGCGCCAGCAGCCGACTAGCGGGGCAGACCTACGAGCAGTACTTC	CASSRLAGQTYEQYF
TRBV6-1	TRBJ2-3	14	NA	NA	TGTGCCAGCAGAGACGGGGCGGGGCCAGATACGCAGTATTTT	CASRDGAGPDTQYF
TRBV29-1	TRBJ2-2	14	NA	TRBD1	TGCAGCGTTGAAGGGGACAGGGGAAACGGGGAGCTGTTTTTT	CSVEGDRGNGELFF
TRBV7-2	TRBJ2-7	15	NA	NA	TGTGCCAGCAGCTTAATGGGACAAAACTCCTACGAGCAGTACTTC	CASSLMGQNSYEQYF
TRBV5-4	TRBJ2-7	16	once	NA	TGTGCCAGCAGCTTGGATTTGACAGCTATCTCCTACGAGCAGTACTTC	CASSLDLTAISYEQYF
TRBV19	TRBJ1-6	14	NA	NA	TGTGCCAGTAGCAGTCACAGGTATAATTCACCCCTCCACTTT	CASSSHRYNSPLHF
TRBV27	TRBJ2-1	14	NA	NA	TGTGCCAGCAGTTTATCAGGAGGGTACAATGAGCAGTTCTTC	CASSLSGGYNEQFF
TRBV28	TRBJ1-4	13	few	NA	TGTGCCAGTCTGGGGGCAACTAATGAAAAACTGTTTTTT	CASLGATNEKLFF
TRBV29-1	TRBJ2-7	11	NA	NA	TGCAGCGTTCGGGGGTACGACGAGCAGTACTTC	CSVRGYDEQYF
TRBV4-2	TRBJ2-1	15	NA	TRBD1	TGTGCCAGCAGCCAACCGGGACAGGGGGATAGTGAGCAGTTCTTC	CASSQPGQGDSEQFF
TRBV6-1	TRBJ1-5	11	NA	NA	TGTGCCAGCAGGGGCCATCAGCCCCAGCATTTT	CASRGHQPQHF
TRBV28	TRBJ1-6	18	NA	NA	TGTGCCAGCAGTTTGAGTAGGCGAAGGAGCTCCTATAATTCACCCCTCCACTTT	CASSLSRRRSSYNSPLHF
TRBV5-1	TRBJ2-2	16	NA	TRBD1	TGCGCCAGCAGCTTCCGACAGGGGGGCTTTGACGGGGAGCTGTTTTTT	CASSFRQGGFDGELFF
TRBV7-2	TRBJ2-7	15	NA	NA	TGTGCCAGCAGCTTAACACTCGGTGACTCCTACGAGCAGTACTTC	CASSLTLGDSYEQYF
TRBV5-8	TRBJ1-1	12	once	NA	TGTGCCAGCACCCCTCGGGGGTCCAAAGCTTTCTTT	CASTPRGSKAFF
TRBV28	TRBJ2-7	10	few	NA	TGTGCCAGCAGTAGATACGAGCAGTACTTC	CASSRYEQYF
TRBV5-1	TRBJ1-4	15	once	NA	TGCGCCAGCAGCTTGACTGCAGGGACTAATGAAAAACTGTTTTTT	CASSLTAGTNEKLFF
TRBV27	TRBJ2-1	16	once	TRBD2	TGTGCCAGCAGTAACGGACTAGCGGGCACCTACAATGAGCAGTTCTTC	CASSNGLAGTYNEQFF